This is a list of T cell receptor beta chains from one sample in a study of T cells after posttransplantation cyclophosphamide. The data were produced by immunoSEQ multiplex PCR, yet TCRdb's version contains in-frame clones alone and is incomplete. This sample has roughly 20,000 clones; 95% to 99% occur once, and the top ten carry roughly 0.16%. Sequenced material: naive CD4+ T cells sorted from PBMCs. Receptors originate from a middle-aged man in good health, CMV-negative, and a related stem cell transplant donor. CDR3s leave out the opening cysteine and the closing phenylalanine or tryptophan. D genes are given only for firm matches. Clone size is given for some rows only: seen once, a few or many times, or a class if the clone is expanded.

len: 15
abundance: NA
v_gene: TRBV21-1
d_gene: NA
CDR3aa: ASSARTGTSGRDEQY

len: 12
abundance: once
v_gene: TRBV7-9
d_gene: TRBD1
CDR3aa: ASNPDGTGGRQY

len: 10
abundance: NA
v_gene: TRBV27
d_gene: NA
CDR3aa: ASSPSVYEQY

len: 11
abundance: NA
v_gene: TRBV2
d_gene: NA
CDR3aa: ASSGDSNYGYT

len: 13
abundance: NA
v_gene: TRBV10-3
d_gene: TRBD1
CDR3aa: AISGRGTASYEQY

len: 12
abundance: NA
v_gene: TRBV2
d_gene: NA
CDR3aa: ASSDQRLPYEQY

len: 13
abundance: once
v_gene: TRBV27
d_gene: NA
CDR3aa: ASSLSGAKIDTQY

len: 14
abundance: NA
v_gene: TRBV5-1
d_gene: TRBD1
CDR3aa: ASSLEGQSSNQPQH

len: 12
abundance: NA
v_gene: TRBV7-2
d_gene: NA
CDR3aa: ASSSGPGIDTQY

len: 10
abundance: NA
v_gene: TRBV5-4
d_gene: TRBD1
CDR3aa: ASSLLEGQDS

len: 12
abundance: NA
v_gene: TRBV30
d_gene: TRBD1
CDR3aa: AWRGQGHSDTIY

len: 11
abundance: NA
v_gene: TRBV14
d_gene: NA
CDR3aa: ASSQGPPNEQF

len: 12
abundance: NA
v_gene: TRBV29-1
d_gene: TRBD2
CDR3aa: SVLAGLNTGELF

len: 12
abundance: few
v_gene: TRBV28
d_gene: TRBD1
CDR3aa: ASSPWDRDYEQY

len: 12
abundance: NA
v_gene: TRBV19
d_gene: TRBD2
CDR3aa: ASSPGGPWETQY

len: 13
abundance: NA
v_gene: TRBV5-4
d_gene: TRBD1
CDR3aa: ASSLVDRGAYGYT

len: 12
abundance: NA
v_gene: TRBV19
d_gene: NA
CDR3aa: ASSIRTSSTEAF